The clone carrying this T cell receptor beta chain was recorded many times. TCR beta CDR3 region amplification was performed from RNA transcripts. Using the HTBI primer set, a first-round RT-PCR was run on the TCR CDR3. TCRdb recomputed calls from the multiplex PCR reads with MiXCR, one row per CDR3 protein. Of 250,000 or so distinct CDR3 sequences listed, roughly 15% are singletons. This entry comes from a study of T cells in Graves' hyperthyroidism and ophthalmopathy. V was trimmed by 3 bases and J by 2 bases, leaving 12 bases between them. The CDR3 totals 15 residues. From germline, CDR1 is PRHDT and CDR2 FYEKMQ (reference sequence).

Sequencing used blood. This chain connects TRBV13 to TRBJ2-3, with D unresolved. The origin of this receptor is a woman aged 45-65 years with Graves' hyperthyroidism that later progressed to Graves' ophthalmopathy. The CDR3 region has the DNA TGTGCCAGCAGCTTGGCAGTTCCATCCACAGATACGCAGTATTTT. Translation: CASSLAVPSTDTQYF.